This T cell receptor beta chain was identified in a study of CD8 T cells in ankylosing spondylitis. With molecular barcodes, quantitative 5'-RACE was used to make the TCR beta libraries. MiXCR, applied by TCRdb to the 5' RACE reads, yields one record per CDR3 protein. This table has a few hundred thousand distinct CDR3 sequences, roughly 8% appearing once. This clonotype was counted at least ten times. Its target is not known. Notes on the study in general: Roughly 8 highly homologous variants formed a TCR beta motif that appeared characteristic of ankylosing spondylitis blood. Enrichment of disease-linked clones was reportedly significant in matched ankylosing spondylitis synovial fluid.

This CDR3 spans 14 amino acids. Trimming took 7 bases from V and 8 from J; bases not matched to a gene: 7. Specimen: blood, either unsorted or a sorted T cell fraction (not recorded which). This chain uses TRBV12-3 or TRBV12-4 with TRBJ2-1, with 11 bases matching TRBD2. This TCR came from a male donor with ankylosing spondylitis. The DNA for the CDR3 is TGTGCCAGCACCACTAGCGGGAGTTCGTATGAGCAGTTCTTC. Protein: CASTTSGSSYEQFF.